Listed below are T cell receptor beta chains from one sample, sequenced in a study of human T cells and chemical hapten exposure. Each CDR3 protein is one row after TCRdb ran MiXCR on the RACE reads. The profile covers roughly 50,000 distinct CDR3 sequences, with 9.9% appearing a single time and approximately 17% taken by the ten largest. The sample consisted of whole blood, taken in connection with sensitization to the hapten diphenylcyclopropenone (DPC). All receptors derive from a woman aged 40 to 49 with alopecia areata. Some clones in this sample may be carry-over from other donors' samples. The CDR3 runs from the conserved cysteine through the conserved F or W. A D gene is named only where the DNA matches it firmly. Rows give clone size only sometimes, using once, few, many, or a class for an expanded clone.

J gene	V gene	clone size	D gene	CDR3 protein	CDR3 DNA
TRBJ1-5	TRBV24-1	few	TRBD1	CATSDPRQGSNQPQHF	TGTGCCACCAGTGACCCCCGACAGGGGAGCAATCAGCCCCAGCATTTT
TRBJ2-7	TRBV4-1	many	TRBD2	CASSQVERGGYEQYF	TGCGCCAGCAGCCAAGTAGAGCGGGGGGGGTACGAGCAGTACTTC
TRBJ2-2	TRBV5-1	few	.	CASSSSPFANTGELFF	TGCGCCAGCAGCTCATCTCCATTCGCGAACACCGGGGAGCTGTTTTTT
TRBJ1-6	TRBV12-3/TRBV12-4	many	TRBD1	CASSFGGTVNSPLHF	TGTGCCAGCAGTTTCGGCGGGACAGTTAATTCACCCCTCCACTTT
TRBJ2-1	TRBV9	many	.	CASSESDFEQFF	TGTGCCAGCAGCGAGTCAGATTTTGAGCAGTTCTTC
TRBJ1-3	TRBV12-3/TRBV12-4	few	TRBD1	CASRGDRAGNTIYF	TGTGCCAGCAGAGGGGACAGGGCCGGAAACACCATATATTTT
TRBJ2-7	TRBV5-1	.	TRBD2	CASSLPSGGHEQYF	TGCGCCAGCAGCTTACCTAGCGGGGGCCACGAGCAGTACTTC
TRBJ1-2	TRBV28	.	TRBD1	CASSPGTGSYGYTF	TGTGCCAGCAGTCCCGGGACAGGGTCCTATGGCTACACCTTC
TRBJ2-2	TRBV24-1	.	.	CATSGGAGELFF	TGTGCCACCAGTGGGGGGGCTGGGGAGCTGTTTTTT
TRBJ1-2	TRBV20-1	many	.	CSARVAVYGYTF	TGCAGTGCTAGAGTGGCGGTCTATGGCTACACCTTC
TRBJ2-2	TRBV12-3/TRBV12-4	.	.	CASSPGSGELFF	TGTGCCAGCAGTCCAGGGTCCGGGGAGCTGTTTTTT
TRBJ2-2	TRBV5-1	many	.	CASSRHEGGSGELFF	TGCGCCAGCAGCCGTCACGAGGGGGGCAGCGGGGAGCTGTTTTTT
TRBJ2-7	TRBV6-6	few	.	CASSHPRQSLTYEQYF	TGTGCCAGCAGCCACCCCAGACAGTCTTTAACCTACGAGCAGTACTTC
TRBJ2-3	TRBV4-3	many	.	CASSQGDSTDTQYF	TGCGCCAGCAGCCAAGGGGACAGCACAGATACGCAGTATTTT
TRBJ1-6	TRBV7-8	many	.	CASSVTTSGSSYNSPLHF	TGTGCCAGCAGCGTAACAACCAGTGGGAGCTCCTATAATTCACCCCTCCACTTT
TRBJ1-4	TRBV18	.	.	CASSASLNEKLFF	TGTGCCAGCTCAGCATCACTTAATGAAAAACTGTTTTTT